The 10 T cell receptor beta chains below come from one sample, sequenced in a study of somatic mutations in cytotoxic T cells in rheumatoid arthritis. Measured with immunoSEQ multiplex PCR; TCRdb has only the in-frame clones, and not every one. The data contain about 16,000 clones, about 77% of them singletons. Sequencing input: CD8+ T cells sorted from blood. These receptors were obtained from an adult with rheumatoid arthritis.

The chain recombines TRBV4-1 with TRBJ2-7; a possible D gene is TRBD2 (6 bases). CDR1 is MGHRA and CDR2 is YSYEKL in the germline V gene. V was clipped by 3 bases and J by 2 bases, with 14 bases between them. CDR3 size: 15 residues. CDR3 nucleotide sequence: TGCGCCAGCAGCCAGATGGGGGGTGGCCCCTACGAGCAGTACTTC. Translating gives CASSQMGGGPYEQYF.

The rearrangement links TRBV6-5 to TRBJ1-5; D is unresolved. The germline V gene has CDR1 MNHEY and CDR2 SVGAGI. With 6 bases removed from V and 0 bases from J, the gap between germline ends came to 6 bases. The CDR3 is made up of 13 amino acids. CDR3 DNA sequence: TGTGCCAGCAGGACCAATAGCAATCAGCCCCAGCATTTT. Its protein product is CASRTNSNQPQHF.

This clone has only a few counts. V gene TRBV28 combines with J gene TRBJ1-1; maybe TRBD1 (6 bases). CDR1 and CDR2 from the germline V gene are MDHEN and SYDVKM. The CDR3 extends over 15 amino acids. V lost 6 bases, J lost 0 bases, and 14 bases lay in between. The CDR3 nucleotides are TGTGCCAGCAGGGAGAGGGGGTCAATGAACACTGAAGCTTTCTTT. Encoded protein: CASRERGSMNTEAFF.

The chain couples TRBV13 to TRBJ2-1; 13 bases are shared with TRBD2. The length of the CDR3 is 21 residues. The J segment lost 0 bases and the V segment lost 4 bases, leaving 15 bases of the junction unmatched. Germline lookup yields CDR1 PRHDT and CDR2 FYEKMQ (reference sequence). The CDR3 loop reads CASSSVPGLAGLLSSYNEQFF. The CDR3 nucleotides read TGTGCCAGCAGCTCCGTACCGGGACTAGCGGGGCTACTGAGCTCCTACAATGAGCAGTTCTTC.

The chain employs TRBV29-1 and TRBJ1-1, with D uncertain. V was shortened by 4 bases and J by 8 bases, with 17 bases between the two germline ends. CDR3 length: 13 amino acids. Germline CDR1 reads SQVTM; CDR2 reads ANQGSEA. CDR3 nucleotide sequence: TGCAGCGTTGCCGATGGGGTTGTGGACGAAGCTTTCTTT. It encodes CSVADGVVDEAFF.

The rearrangement links TRBV5-6 to TRBJ2-1; 10 nucleotides agree with TRBD2. V shed 4 bases and J 3 bases; nucleotides not matched to a gene: 10. The CDR3 has 17 amino acids. Germline CDR1 reads SGHDT; CDR2 reads YYEEEE. As DNA, the CDR3 is TGTGCCAGCAGCCTGGAGGTAGCGGGGGGCCACTACAATGAGCAGTTCTTC. Encoded protein: CASSLEVAGGHYNEQFF. The whole variable domain, remainder taken from reference TRBV5-6 and TRBJ2-1, is DAGVTQSPTHLIKTRGQQVTLRCSPKSGHDTVSWYQQALGQGPQFIFQYYEEEERQRGNFPDRFSGHQFPNYSSELNVNALLLGDSALYLCASSLEVAGGHYNEQFFGPGTRLTVL.

The V and J genes are TRBV5-1 and TRBJ2-7, with 8 bases identical to TRBD1. The CDR3 covers 14 residues. Germline lookup yields CDR1 SGHRS and CDR2 YFSETQ. The V gene end was trimmed by 7 bases and the J gene end by 5 bases; junction bases not matched to a gene: 11. As DNA, the CDR3 is TGCGCCAGCCGCATCTCCGGGACAGGAAACGAGCAGTACTTC. Amino acids: CASRISGTGNEQYF.

This sequence joins TRBV18 and TRBJ2-5; D is perhaps TRBD1 (5 bases). The germline V and J ends were trimmed by 3 bases and 4 bases, with 12 bases remaining between them. The CDR3 loop spans 14 amino acids. CDR1 and CDR2 (germline): KGHSH, LQKENI. Here the CDR3 reads CASSPGRVRETQYF. CDR3 DNA: TGTGCCAGCTCACCCGGCAGGGTGAGAGAGACCCAGTACTTC.

To note about this clone: Other DNA sequences in the same sample also yield this CDR3. J is TRBJ2-7 and V is TRBV11-2; 11 bases align to TRBD2. Per the germline V gene, CDR1 is SGHAT and CDR2 is FQNNGV. V lost 6 bases to trimming and J lost 4 bases; unmatched junction nucleotides: 8. The CDR3 is made up of 15 amino acids. The CDR3 loop reads CASRPTSGGPYEQYF. The CDR3 coding sequence is TGTGCCAGCAGACCCACTAGCGGGGGACCTTACGAGCAGTACTTC.

CDR3 protein: CASSLDRGLFVEGYTF. The DNA of the CDR3 is TGTGCCAGCAGCTTAGACAGGGGGCTATTTGTGGAGGGCTACACCTTC. This chain joins TRBV7-9 and TRBJ1-2; 9 nucleotides align to TRBD1. The V gene end was trimmed by 1 base and the J gene end by 8 bases; junction bases not matched to a gene: 11. In germline, CDR1 is SEHNR, CDR2 FQNEAQ (reference sequence). This CDR3 spans 16 amino acids.